This T cell receptor (beta chain) was observed in a study of metastatic and nonmetastatic thyroid tumors. Study-level background: Samples came from malignant and benign thyroid patients, and repertoires were compared across blood and tumor or nodule tissue. Study-wide results and limits: TCR beta diversity was reportedly significantly higher in malignant thyroid tumors than benign nodules, in blood and tumor.

Patients had received no treatment of any kind before thyroid surgery. The germline gives CDR1 SGHDT, CDR2 YYEEEE. Between the trimmed V and J ends, which lost 5 bases and 2 bases, there was a span of 20 bases. The CDR3 covers 17 residues. TCRdb re-analyzed the PCR reads using MiXCR. The table records over 10,000 clones, more than 20% of them present only once. A note on this clone: Its target is unknown.

V is TRBV5-6 and J is TRBJ1-5; D uncertain. Sequenced: adjacent normal tissue. This clonotype was obtained from a female donor with papillary thyroid cancer or a benign thyroid nodule (not recorded which). Some clones in this sample may be carry-over from other donors' samples. The CDR3 region is CASSRGLGWSGNQPQHF. CDR3 DNA sequence: TGTGCCAGCAGTCGAGGGCTCGGCTGGTCCGGCAATCAGCCCCAGCATTTT.